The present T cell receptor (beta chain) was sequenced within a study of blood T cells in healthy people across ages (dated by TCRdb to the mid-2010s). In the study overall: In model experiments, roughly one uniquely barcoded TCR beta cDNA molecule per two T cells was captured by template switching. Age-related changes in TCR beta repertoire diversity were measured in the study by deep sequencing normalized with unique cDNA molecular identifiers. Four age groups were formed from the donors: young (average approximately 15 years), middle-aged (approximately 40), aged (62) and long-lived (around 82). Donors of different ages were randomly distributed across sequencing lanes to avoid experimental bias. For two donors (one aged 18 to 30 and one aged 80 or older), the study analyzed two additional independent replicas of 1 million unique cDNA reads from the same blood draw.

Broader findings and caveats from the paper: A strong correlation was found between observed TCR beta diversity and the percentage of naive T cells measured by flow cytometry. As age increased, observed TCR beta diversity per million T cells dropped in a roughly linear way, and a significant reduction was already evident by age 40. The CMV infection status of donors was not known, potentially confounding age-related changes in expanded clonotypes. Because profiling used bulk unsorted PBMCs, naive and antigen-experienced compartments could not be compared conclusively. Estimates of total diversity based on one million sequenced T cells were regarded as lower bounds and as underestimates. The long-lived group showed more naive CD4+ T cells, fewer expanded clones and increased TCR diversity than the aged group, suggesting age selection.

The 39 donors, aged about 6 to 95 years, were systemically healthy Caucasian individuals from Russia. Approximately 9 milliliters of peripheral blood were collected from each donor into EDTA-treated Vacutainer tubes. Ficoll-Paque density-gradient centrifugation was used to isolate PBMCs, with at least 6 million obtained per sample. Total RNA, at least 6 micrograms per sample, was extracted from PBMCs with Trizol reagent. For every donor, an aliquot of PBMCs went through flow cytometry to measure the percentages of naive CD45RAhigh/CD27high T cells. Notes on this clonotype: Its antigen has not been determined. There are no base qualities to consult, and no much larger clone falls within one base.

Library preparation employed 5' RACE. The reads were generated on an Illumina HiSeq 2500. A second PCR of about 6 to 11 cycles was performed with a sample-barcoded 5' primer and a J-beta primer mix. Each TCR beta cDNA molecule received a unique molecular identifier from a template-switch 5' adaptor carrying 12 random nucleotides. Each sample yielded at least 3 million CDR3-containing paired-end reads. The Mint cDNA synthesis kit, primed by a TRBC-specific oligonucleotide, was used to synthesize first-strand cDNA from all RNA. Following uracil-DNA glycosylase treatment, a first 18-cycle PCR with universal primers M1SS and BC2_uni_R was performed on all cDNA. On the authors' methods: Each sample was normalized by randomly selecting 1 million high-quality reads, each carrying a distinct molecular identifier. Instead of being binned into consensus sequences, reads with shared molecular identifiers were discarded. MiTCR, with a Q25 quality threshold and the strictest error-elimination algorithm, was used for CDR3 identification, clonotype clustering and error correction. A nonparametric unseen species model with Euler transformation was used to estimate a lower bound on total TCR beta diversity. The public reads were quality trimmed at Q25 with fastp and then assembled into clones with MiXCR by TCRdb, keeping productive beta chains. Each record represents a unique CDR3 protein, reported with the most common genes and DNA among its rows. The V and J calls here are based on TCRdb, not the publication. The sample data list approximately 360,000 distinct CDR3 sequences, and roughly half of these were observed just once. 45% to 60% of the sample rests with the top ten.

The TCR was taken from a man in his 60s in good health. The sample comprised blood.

The DNA reads TGTGCCAGCAGGCACAGGGATAATCAGCCCCAGCATTTT. Translated, this gives CASRHRDNQPQHF. The chain couples TRBV6-6 to TRBJ1-5, with TRBD1 as a weak D call on 6 bases. V is clipped by 6 bases and J by 4 bases, and the sequence between their germline boundaries is 10 bases long. Reading from cysteine to phenylalanine, the CDR3 counts 13 amino acids. The read is trimmed to its CDR3 DNA, 39 bases read in frame from base 1. CDR1 and CDR2 were assigned from the germline V gene (reference sequence) as MNHNY and SVGAGI.